This entry describes one T cell receptor (beta chain). No antigen is known for it. No base quality information exists; no much larger clone differs at one position. The data originate from a study of shared clonotypes between healthy human individuals (TCRdb year 2020). Regarding the complete study: The cohort included a few men and a couple of women between 18 and 49 years of age. For each donor, three plates each were used for CD4 naive and CD4 memory, two plates were used for CD8 naive, and one plate was used for CD8 memory. The study deeply sequenced blood TCR repertoires of several healthy adults to estimate repertoire size and the extent of clonotype sharing between individuals. Different laboratories and diverse techniques were used to prepare libraries and sequence TCR repertoires, to increase sequencing depth and limit assay-specific biases. Leukapheresis yielded between about 0.94 and 8.9 billion PBMCs per donor. Findings and caveats that apply to the study as a whole: Higher generation probabilities were observed for clonotypes shared by all four sorted-subset donors than for non-shared clonotypes. Sampling was limited to blood, and TCR repertoires in tissue likely differ from TCR repertoires in blood. Incomplete sequencing was indicated by rarefaction of sorted-subset datasets, despite the large sequencing depth. The genetic and exposure-history diversity represented was limited by the small number of donors. Pairwise subsampling indicated that sequencing depth was expected to affect the degree of clonotype sharing among donors. Sharing across a few donors was observed for approximately 5% of naive CD4, 3% to 3.5% of naive CD8, over 2% of memory CD4, and around 0.4% of memory CD8 clonotypes. Larger estimated clonotype richness was generally found for naive subsets than for memory subsets.

Using the deep immunoSEQ assay, multiplex PCR amplified TCR CDR3 regions from genomic DNA. For each cell subset, the extracted genomic DNA was distributed evenly across all wells of several immunoSEQ 96-well plates, and each plate served as one replicate. For sorted subsets, roughly 200 ng of genomic DNA, equivalent to 25,000 to 30,000 T cell genomes, went into each replicate PCR. Purified libraries were quantified with a Qubit 3.0 fluorometer, sized on a Bioanalyzer 2100, and re-quantified with the KAPA Library Quantification kit. A separate single-read 150-cycle Illumina NextSeq 550 flow cell was used to sequence each immunoSEQ 96-well plate. Per the authors' processing: The immunoSEQ output contained only junctional sequences without quality scores, so filtering could not match that applied to full-length reads. To assign V/J genes and CDR3, sequences were annotated against IMGT germline references using PyIR, a Python wrapper for IgBLAST v1.9. Reads with weak V/J assignments (E-value above 1e-6), missing CDR3, stop codons, out-of-frame junctions, or ambiguous translated residues were removed. V3J clonotypes were defined by identical inferred V gene, J gene, and CDR3 amino acid sequence. Percentage overlap between repertoires was computed as shared unique clonotypes divided by the size of the smaller repertoire. Richness of each repertoire was evaluated using RTK rarefaction, the Chao1 estimator, and Recon v2.1 estimates of unobserved clonotypes. Generation probabilities for all TCRbeta clonotypes obtained by the gDNA method from a few donors were computed using OLGA. This is the immuneACCESS table as TCRdb keeps it, with only in-frame sequences that have V and J called. A part of the clones is gone; compared with another copy, unresolved V genes explain less than half, and the rest is unexplained. That table furnishes V, J and clone size, whereas the DNA furnished D and trimming. The sample records around 1.1 million clones, around 77% of which are singletons. The ten biggest clones cover over 0.8% of the sample.

The germline V gene encodes CDR1 SGHRS and CDR2 YFSETQ. Measured from the cysteine to the phenylalanine, the CDR3 is 14 residues long. Left in the record is the CDR3 DNA by itself, 42 bases read in frame from the first base. V and J are trimmed by 4 bases and 0 bases, and the gene matches miss 4 bases of the junction. The donors were healthy, HIV-negative adults with no recently reported acute infections or vaccinations. All donors were Caucasian adults living in Nashville, Tennessee, USA. Magnetic negative selection was used to enrich CD4+ T cells, after which naive cells were positively selected on CD45RA and the negative fraction became the memory subset. Blood was obtained by leukapheresis, after which PBMCs were separated by Ficoll-Histopaque density gradient centrifugation and cryopreserved in liquid nitrogen vapor phase. Analytical flow cytometry was used to check the purity and quantity of each magnetically sorted T cell population. Each sorted fraction had its genomic DNA isolated and then quantified by UV absorbance on a Nanodrop 2000c.

This receptor was identified in a man aged 18 to 30 in good health. Some clones in this sample may be carry-over from other donors' samples. Here the chain combines TRBV5-1 and TRBJ2-7, and 7 junction bases match TRBD2. Specimen: memory CD4+ T cells from PBMCs. The cell subset or site label, read with the paper, signifies: CD45RA-negative fraction. At the DNA level, the sequence is TGCGCCAGCAGCCCAGCGGGAAGCTCCTACGAGCAGTACTTC. Its translation is CASSPAGSSYEQYF.